This entry lists 7 T cell receptor beta chains sequenced from one sample in a study of blood T cells in healthy people across ages. A second PCR of about 7 to 11 cycles used a sample-barcoded 5' primer and a J-beta primer mix. TCRdb ran MiXCR on the 5' RACE reads and lists one entry per CDR3 protein. This sample has 800,000 to 950,000 distinct CDR3 sequences, with about 48% found just once. The sample taken for sequencing was blood. Every receptor here comes from a man younger than 45 in good health.

This clonotype was recorded a few times. This chain joins TRBV6-5 and TRBJ1-2; 7 nucleotides align to TRBD1. The junction had 7 bases not matched to a gene; V was cut back by 4 bases and J by 8 bases. The CDR3 length is 13 residues. The V gene's germline CDR1 is MNHEY and CDR2 SVGAGI. CDR3 sequence (DNA): TGTGCCAGCAGTTCCTTGACAGGGAAAGGCTACACCTTC. It translates to CASSSLTGKGYTF.

The chain recombines TRBV4-3 with TRBJ2-1, with no clear D. Germline CDR1 is LGHNA and CDR2 is YSLEER. V dropped 1 base and J dropped 8 bases, with 18 bases sitting between them. CDR3 length: 16 residues. CDR3 DNA: TGCGCCAGCAGCCAAGGACGAGCTCCCCCAGCACATGAGCAGTTCTTC. Encoded protein: CASSQGRAPPAHEQFF.

The rearrangement uses TRBV20-1 and TRBJ2-3, with 13 nucleotides matching TRBD2. The CDR3 extends over 19 amino acids. Per the germline V gene, CDR1 is DFQATT and CDR2 is SNEGSKA (reference sequence). After removal of 0 bases from V and 6 bases from J, the junction contained 15 bases not matched to a gene. CDR3 nucleotides: TGCAGTGCTAGAGAGGGTATCGGGACTAGCGGGACAGGGTGGGATACGCAGTATTTT. The encoded protein is CSAREGIGTSGTGWDTQYF.

The V and J genes are TRBV30 and TRBJ1-2; tentative D call: TRBD1 (5 bases). This CDR3 contains 13 residues. V lost 8 bases and J lost 0, with 13 bases in between. Germline V lookup: CDR1 GTSNPN, CDR2 SVGIG (reference sequence). As DNA, the CDR3 is TGTGCCGCAAAGACGGGGGCTAACTATGGCTACACCTTC. It yields the protein CAAKTGANYGYTF.

The rearrangement uses TRBV15 and TRBJ2-7; no clear D. Germline lookup yields CDR1 LNHNV and CDR2 YYDKDF (reference sequence). This CDR3 is 13 amino acids long. V was shortened by 1 base and J by 4 bases, with 8 bases between the two germline ends. CDR3 amino acids: CATSRGVSYEQYF. The CDR3 region has the DNA TGTGCCACCAGCAGAGGGGTCTCGTACGAGCAGTACTTC. The full variable domain, in which reference TRBV15 and TRBJ2-7 provide the parts outside the CDR3, is DAMVIQNPRYQVTQFGKPVTLSCSQTLNHNVMYWYQQKSSQAPKLLFHYYDKDFNNEADTPDNFQSRRPNTSFCFLDIRSPGLGDTAMYLCATSRGVSYEQYFGPGTRLTVT.

The chain links TRBV20-1 to TRBJ2-1, with D maybe TRBD2 (5 bases). V shed 1 base and J shed 1 base, with 8 bases lying between them. The CDR3 spans 14 residues. Germline CDR1 is DFQATT and CDR2 is SNEGSKA (reference sequence). The CDR3 reads CSARARVSYNEQFF. The CDR3 DNA reads TGCAGTGCTAGAGCGAGGGTATCCTACAATGAGCAGTTCTTC.

This clonotype was recorded at least ten times. CDR3 sequence reads: CASSQAGGEQYF. As DNA, the CDR3 is TGTGCCAGCAGCCAAGCAGGGGGCGAGCAGTACTTC. The chain uses TRBV3-1 and TRBJ2-7; 7 positions agree with TRBD1. CDR1 LGHDT and CDR2 YNNKEL come from the germline V gene (reference sequence). With 1 base clipped from V and 6 bases from J, the junction kept 0 bases outside the gene matches. The CDR3 contains 12 residues.